The 13 T cell receptor beta chains reported below all come from one sample, sequenced in a study of identical twins. TCRdb reprocessed the 5' RACE reads with MiXCR, giving one entry per CDR3 protein. The table records under 300,000 distinct CDR3 sequences, approximately 12% of them present only once. This sample also appeared in a second study, on yellow fever vaccine responses in identical twins.

Material for sequencing was memory (CD45RO+) T cells sorted from blood. Receptors originate from a woman between 18 and 30 years old in good health.

In this sample, this clonotype turned up a few times. The chain combines TRBV12-3 or TRBV12-4 with TRBJ1-1; D remains unclear. This CDR3 region has 18 residues. Trimming stripped 4 bases from V and 1 base from J, with 22 bases between. The CDR3 sequence: CASSSLKFAGKRNTEAFF. CDR3 coding DNA: TGTGCCAGCAGTTCACTAAAATTCGCGGGGAAACGGAACACTGAAGCTTTCTTT.

This clonotype appeared a few times. The chain has TRBV20-1 and TRBJ2-3, with TRBD2 matching over 13 bases. The length of the CDR3 is 17 residues. CDR1 and CDR2 (germline): DFQATT, SNEGSKA (reference sequence). Losses at the gene ends were 6 bases for V and 2 bases for J; bases not matched to a gene: 11. The CDR3 DNA reads as TGCAGTGCACCGCCGGGACTAGCGGGAAGACCCACAGATACGCAGTATTTT. Encoded protein: CSAPPGLAGRPTDTQYF.

This clonotype was seen at least ten times. CDR3 nucleotide sequence: TGCGCCAGCAGCTCGACCGGGAACACTGAAGCTTTCTTT. Protein sequence: CASSSTGNTEAFF. The chain joins TRBV5-1 to TRBJ1-1; unclear D gene. This CDR3 spans 13 amino acids. CDR1 is SGHRS and CDR2 is YFSETQ in the germline V gene. Trimming cost V 3 bases and J 1 base, with 7 bases left between them.

This clonotype was seen at least ten times. This sequence joins TRBV4-3 and TRBJ2-2; D gene ambiguous. The CDR3 spans 14 residues. Germline loops: CDR1 LGHNA, CDR2 YSLEER. The V end was cut by 2 bases, the J end by 2 bases, with 6 bases between. CDR3 protein: CASSQRQNTGELFF. In DNA form, the CDR3 reads TGCGCCAGCAGCCAACGCCAAAACACCGGGGAGCTGTTTTTT.

This clonotype was observed a handful of times. The gene calls are TRBV7-2 and TRBJ2-7; 9 nucleotides line up with TRBD2. Germline V gene sequence: CDR1 SGHTA, CDR2 FQGNSA. V lost 6 bases to trimming and J lost 6 bases; unmatched junction nucleotides: 12. The CDR3 is 15 residues long. The CDR3 region has the DNA TGTGCCAGCAGTGCAGCGACTAGCGGAATGTTCGAGCAGTACTTC. This translates into CASSAATSGMFEQYF. The whole variable domain, remainder taken from reference TRBV7-2 and TRBJ2-7, is GAGVSQSPSNKVTEKGKDVELRCDPISGHTALYWYRQSLGQGLEFLIYFQGNSAPDKSGLPSDRFSAERTGGSVSTLTIQRTQQEDSAVYLCASSAATSGMFEQYFGPGTRLTVT.

At least ten counts were recorded for this clonotype. The rearrangement uses TRBV4-1 and TRBJ2-7; the match to TRBD1 covers 8 bases. Germline trimming cut 4 bases from V and 7 bases from J; bases unmatched to any gene: 12. The CDR3 spans 15 residues. Germline V gene sequence: CDR1 MGHRA, CDR2 YSYEKL. The CDR3 DNA reads TGCGCCAGCAGCCGTGGGGGGCAGGGGGCGATGGAGCAGTACTTC. This sequence encodes CASSRGGQGAMEQYF.

The chain joins TRBV5-1 to TRBJ2-3; possible D gene TRBD2, 6 bases. V lost 0 bases, J lost 2 bases, and 10 bases lay in between. The CDR3 totals 15 residues. Per the germline V gene, CDR1 is SGHRS and CDR2 is YFSETQ. CDR3 sequence reads: CASSLGGGNTDTQYF. The DNA for the CDR3 is TGCGCCAGCAGCTTGGGTGGCGGGAACACAGATACGCAGTATTTT.

This clonotype was found a few times. The rearrangement links TRBV4-3 to TRBJ2-7; 7 bases agree with TRBD1. After removal of 0 bases from V and 6 bases from J, the junction contained 17 bases not matched to a gene. Germline CDR1 reads LGHNA; CDR2 reads YSLEER. This CDR3 has 18 residues. In DNA, the CDR3 is TGCGCCAGCAGCCAAGACGGGTATAAACAGGGGAGAAGGGTCGAGCAGTACTTC. The encoded protein is CASSQDGYKQGRRVEQYF.

This clonotype was picked up many times. V and J are TRBV6-1 and TRBJ1-2; tentative D call: TRBD1 (5 bases). Germline V gene sequence: CDR1 MNHNS, CDR2 SASEGT. Trimming pared 5 bases from V and 8 bases from J, leaving 9 bases between. The CDR3 is 11 residues long. The CDR3 DNA is TGTGCCAGCAGTTTGGGGGACGGCTACACCTTC. Its protein is CASSLGDGYTF.

The chain couples TRBV21-1 to TRBJ2-7; whether TRBD1, the table's D call, matches the DNA was not checked. TRBV21-1 is tagged as a pseudogene. The CDR3 is made up of 13 amino acids. This chain's CDR3 is CALLRDNAYEQYF. The CDR3, as DNA: TGTGCCTTACTTCGGGACAACGCCTACGAGCAGTACTTC.

This clonotype was recorded many times. In DNA, the CDR3 is TGTGCCACCAGTGATTCCTCGAGGGAGACCCAGTACTTC. Amino acid sequence: CATSDSSRETQYF. This sequence joins TRBV24-1 and TRBJ2-5; D gene uncertain. Trimming removed 2 bases from V and 5 bases from J, with 8 bases in between. This CDR3 region has 13 residues. The germline CDR1 and CDR2 sequences are KGHDR and SFDVKD.

In nucleotides, the CDR3 is TGTGCCAGCAGTGAAAACAGGGCGGGCACCGGGGAGCTGTTTTTT. This encodes CASSENRAGTGELFF. J is TRBJ2-2 and V is TRBV6-1; TRBD1 is a possible D gene (6 bases). V was cut by 2 bases and J by 4 bases, with 11 bases left in between. Per the germline V gene, CDR1 is MNHNS and CDR2 is SASEGT. The CDR3 is made up of 15 amino acids.

CDR3 DNA sequence: TGCAGTGCTAGCCTACCGGGACTAGCGATCCAGTACTTC. As protein: CSASLPGLAIQYF. This chain joins TRBV20-1 and TRBJ2-7, with 10 bases identical to TRBD2. CDR1 and CDR2 from the germline V gene are DFQATT and SNEGSKA (reference sequence). The CDR3 loop spans 13 amino acids. V was clipped by 3 bases and J by 10 bases; unmatched bases: 9.